The following is a T cell receptor (beta chain) sequence with its context. It lacks a known antigen. Base qualities were left out, and no much larger clone turns up one base away. From its cysteine to its phenylalanine, the CDR3 spans 14 amino acids. Of all the DNA, just the CDR3 is kept, 42 bases in frame from base 1. The germline V gene yields MDHEN for CDR1 and SYDVKM for CDR2. V sheds 5 bases and J sheds 7 bases, leaving 17 bases between their ends. Donors formed part of the validation cohort, which comprised 95 to 150 subjects and was distinct from the first cohort of several hundred subjects. The library was made by the immunoSEQ multiplex PCR assay. As for the original processing: A statistical classification framework was developed to diagnose cytomegalovirus status using the catalog of TCR beta chain sequences. TCRdb took this table from immuneACCESS and kept in-frame rearrangements with V and J called. Such tables lack part of the clones; where checked against another copy, unresolved V genes explain under half of the gap, and the rest is unexplained. The V and J calls and clone size come from that table; D and trimming were worked out from the DNA. For this sample the table gives 250,000 to 300,000 clones, of which almost 90% were detected only once. Jointly, the top ten make up about 0.36% of the sample.

The data originate from a study of cytomegalovirus exposure and HLA in healthy donors (dated by TCRdb to about 2017). Regarding the complete study: A later analysis indicated that the roughly 130 validation repertoires were generated on the platform also employed for the approximately 700 repertoires of the first cohort. The study was designed to test whether signatures of past pathogen exposure could be identified by cataloging public T cell receptors. In addition to the first cohort of 666 subjects, a separate validation cohort of approximately 120 different subjects was used. To predict cytomegalovirus infection status, the study combined high-throughput TCR immunosequencing, statistical association of individual TCRs with disease status, and machine learning. General study outcomes and caveats: The validation cohort had no HLA typing available for a later analysis, so co-occurrence within that cohort was assessed over all 120 or so repertoires. The authors suggested that the approach could potentially be generalized to other disease states and immunological phenotypes. While some public TCRs were present in many individuals, most TCR sequences turned up only very rarely across donors. Three of the identified cytomegalovirus-associated TCR beta chains were confirmed in vitro to be specific for cytomegalovirus antigens. The study listed 164 TCR beta chains as associated with cytomegalovirus. The classifier was reported to diagnose cytomegalovirus status with high specificity and sensitivity in both the original cohort and the validation cohort. Of the cluster scores, about 94% were above 0 in a later analysis, which found that TCRs clustered in the first cohort also tended to co-occur in the approximately 130 validation repertoires.

The clonotype comes from a young woman in good health and CMV-seronegative. The specimen sequenced was PBMCs. The V and J segments used are TRBV28 and TRBJ2-5; the D gene cannot be named for sure. The encoded CDR3 is CASSTNYPLVTQYF. The DNA is as follows: TGTGCCAGCAGTACTAATTACCCCCTAGTGACCCAGTACTTC.